Many counts were recorded for the clone carrying this TCR beta chain. What it binds is unknown. This sample stems from a study of T cell repertoires in cytomegalovirus infection. In the study overall: Both a matching HLA type and CMV infection were indicated by public TCR beta signatures.

In germline, CDR1 is MNHNY, CDR2 SVGAGI (reference sequence). The V end lost 0 bases, the J end lost 0 bases, and 9 bases lay between the germline ends. This CDR3 spans 15 amino acids. The study's findings and limits: Identification of carriers of CMV plus the relevant HLA was achieved through cumulative public TCR beta family frequency. Predominance within the ex vivo response was attributable to HLA-C-restricted CMV-specific TCR beta clonotypes.

TCRdb re-analysed the reads in MiXCR, keeping a single row per CDR3 protein. The top ten clones hold approximately 13% of a sample with about 400,000 distinct CDR3 sequences, 34% of them seen once. The chain combines TRBV6-6 with TRBJ2-7; no firm D call. Material: cultured PBMCs, obtained from culture after CMV antigen stimulation. The TCR originated in a human donor in good health (CMV status not recorded). Some clones in this sample may be carry-over from other donors' samples. CDR3 amino acids: CASSYSQPSSYEQYF. CDR3 bases: TGTGCCAGCAGTTACTCCCAGCCGAGCTCCTACGAGCAGTACTTC.